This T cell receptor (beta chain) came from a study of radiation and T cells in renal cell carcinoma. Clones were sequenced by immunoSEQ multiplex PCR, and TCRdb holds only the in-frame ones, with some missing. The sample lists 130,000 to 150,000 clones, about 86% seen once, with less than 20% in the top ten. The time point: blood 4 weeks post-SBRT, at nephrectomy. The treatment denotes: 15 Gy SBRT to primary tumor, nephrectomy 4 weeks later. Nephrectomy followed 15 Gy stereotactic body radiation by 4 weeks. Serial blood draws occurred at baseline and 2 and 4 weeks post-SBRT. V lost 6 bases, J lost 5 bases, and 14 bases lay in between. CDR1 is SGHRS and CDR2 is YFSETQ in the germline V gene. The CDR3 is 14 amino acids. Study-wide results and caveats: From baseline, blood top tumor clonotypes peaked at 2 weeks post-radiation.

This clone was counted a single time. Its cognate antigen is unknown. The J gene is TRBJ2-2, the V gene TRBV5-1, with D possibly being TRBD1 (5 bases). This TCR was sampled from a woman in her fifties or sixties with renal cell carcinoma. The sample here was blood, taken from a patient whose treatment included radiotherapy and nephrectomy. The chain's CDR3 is CASKVGLGTGELFF. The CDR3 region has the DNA TGCGCCAGCAAGGTGGGGCTCGGGACCGGGGAGCTGTTTTTT.